Below, 7 T cell receptor beta chains from the same sample are listed, as sequenced in a study of vaccination and CD4 T cells after COVID-19. The antigens of these receptors remain unknown. The treatment: roughly 11-day PBMC culture with coronavirus spike peptide pools or control peptides (ViraFEST assay). Sequencing of the DNA from cultured CD4+ T cells was carried out with the Oncomine TCR Beta short-read assay. Each CDR3 protein gets one entry after TCRdb re-called the PCR reads with MiXCR. The sample contains under 20,000 distinct CDR3 sequences, around 59% of which appear only once. Sequencing was done on a sample of CD4+ T cells from blood, cultured in vitro. The receptors derive from a human donor who had recovered from COVID-19.

This clonotype turned up a few times. The chain joins TRBV6-1 to TRBJ2-3; D uncertain. Germline loops: CDR1 MNHNS, CDR2 SASEGT. The germline V and J ends were trimmed by 1 base and 0 bases, with 8 bases remaining between them. CDR3 size: 15 residues. The CDR3 coding sequence is TGTGCCAGCAGTGAAGACAGTCCTAGCACAGATACGCAGTATTTT. It translates to CASSEDSPSTDTQYF.

Written as DNA, the CDR3 is TGTGCCAGTAGTATAAATAACGGGGGGTATTCGGCTTTCTTT. Its translation: CASSINNGGYSAFF. V is TRBV19 and J is TRBJ1-1; TRBD1 might be the D (5 bases). The germline CDR1 and CDR2 sequences are LNHDA and SQIVND (reference sequence). Deletions cut 2 bases from V and 11 bases from J, with 18 bases between. The CDR3 covers 14 residues.

Written as DNA, the CDR3 is TGTGCCAGCAGCTACAGGGTAGGGTTGGCGGAGACCCAGTACTTC. Protein product: CASSYRVGLAETQYF. The J gene is TRBJ2-5, the V gene TRBV7-2, with TRBD1 as a possible D gene (6 bases). With 4 bases removed from V and 5 bases from J, the gap between germline ends came to 17 bases. The CDR3 contains 15 residues. CDR1 is SGHTA and CDR2 is FQGNSA in the germline V gene.

The chain has TRBV29-1 and TRBJ2-5, with D uncertain. The V end lost 1 base, the J end lost 4 bases, and 1 base lay between the germline ends. Germline lookup yields CDR1 SQVTM and CDR2 ANQGSEA. There are 10 residues in the CDR3. CDR3 in DNA: TGCAGCGTTGAAGGAGAGACCCAGTACTTC. Its translation: CSVEGETQYF.

This clonotype appeared a few times. The V call is TRBV21-1, the J call TRBJ1-1. TRBV21-1 is a documented pseudogene. This CDR3 has 15 amino acids. In DNA, the CDR3 is TGTGCCAGCAGCAAGTTTCCAGAGTCCTCCACTGAAGCTTTCTTT. Protein product: CASSKFPESSTEAFF.

This chain uses TRBV20-1 with TRBJ1-5, with 8 positions matching TRBD1. V was pared by 0 bases and J by 7 bases, with 8 bases of the junction left unmatched. CDR1 and CDR2 (germline): DFQATT, SNEGSKA (reference sequence). The CDR3 covers 15 residues. The CDR3 sequence is CSAREGQGWNQPQHF. CDR3 coding DNA: TGCAGTGCTAGAGAAGGACAGGGTTGGAACCAGCCCCAGCATTTT.

The V and J genes are TRBV20-1 and TRBJ2-1; 12 bases agree with TRBD2. Unmatched junction bases numbered 5, after V lost 1 base and J lost 10 bases. CDR1 and CDR2 from the germline V gene are DFQATT and SNEGSKA (reference sequence). CDR3 size: 14 residues. CDR3 in amino acids: CSARALAGGGEQFF. In DNA form, the CDR3 reads TGCAGTGCTAGAGCCCTAGCGGGAGGGGGGGAGCAGTTCTTC.